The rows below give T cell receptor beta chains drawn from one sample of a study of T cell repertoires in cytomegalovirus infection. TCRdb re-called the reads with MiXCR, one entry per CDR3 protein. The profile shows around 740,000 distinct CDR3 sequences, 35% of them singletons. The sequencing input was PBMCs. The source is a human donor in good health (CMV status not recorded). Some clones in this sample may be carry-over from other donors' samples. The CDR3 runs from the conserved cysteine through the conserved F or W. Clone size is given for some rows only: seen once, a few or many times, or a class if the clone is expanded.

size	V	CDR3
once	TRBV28	CASTLRDREGTQYF
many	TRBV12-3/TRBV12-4	CASSPRSQGFVSPLHF
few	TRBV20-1	CSARGVVDGGEAFF
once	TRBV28	CASSKGAEAFF
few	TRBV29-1	CSVERRGSGNTIYF
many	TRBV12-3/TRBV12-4	CASSLNLIEGTDTQYF
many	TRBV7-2	CASSLILGELFF
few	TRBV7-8	CASSAPGQGDTIYF
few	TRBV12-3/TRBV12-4	CASREEGSTEKLFF
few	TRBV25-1	CASSAGFLGRGEKLFF
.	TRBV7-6	CASSNNPGETQYF
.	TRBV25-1	CASSELWAAGGYTF
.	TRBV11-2	CASSLVGAAGEKQYF
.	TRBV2	CASLKGVTDTQYF
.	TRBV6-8	CASATGGRGNSPLHF
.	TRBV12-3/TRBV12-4	CASSQTGGADTQYF
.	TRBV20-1	CSASGYAGELFF
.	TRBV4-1	CASSQESGGRPEAFF
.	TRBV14	CASSPSGSRGTQYF
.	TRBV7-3	CASSLGGIIRDTQYF
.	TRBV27	CASSFKGGGEAFF
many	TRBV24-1	CATSDSLRGVTQYF
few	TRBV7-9	CASSLGSPIGEDFF
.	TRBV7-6	CASSSTRQGYRETQYF
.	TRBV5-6	CASRFGRANTEAFF
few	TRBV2	CASRRQREDTQYF
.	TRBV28	CASSSWDSLNTEAFF
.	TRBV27	CASSLGRNQPIRWYNEQFF
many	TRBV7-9	CASSPTGTSGGTDTQYF
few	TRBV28	CASSFQTSGRRGNF
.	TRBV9	CASSVVGNSGNTIYF
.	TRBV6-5	CASSQQGESTGELFF
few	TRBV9	CASSPDRGASPLHF
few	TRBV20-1	CSAFSRTSGDYGYTF
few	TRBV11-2	CASSSSTGWQPQHF
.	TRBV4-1	CASSQQGTGAYEQYF
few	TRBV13	CASSTGLTTDTQYF
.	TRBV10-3	CAISDLGPYGYTF
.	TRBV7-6	CASSLSGQHSGNTIYF
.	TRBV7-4	CASERRGNNTGELFF
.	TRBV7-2	CASRNPGLTDTQYF
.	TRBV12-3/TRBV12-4	CARGVQSTDTQYF
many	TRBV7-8	CASSPIHVQGDLYGYTF
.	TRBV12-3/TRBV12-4	CASRAPSRDYVSYEQYF
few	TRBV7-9	CASSYSENEQFF
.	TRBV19	CASSPWDRDYGYTF
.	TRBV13	CASRNWGAADTQYF
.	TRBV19	CASTRRGIGNTIYF
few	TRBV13	CASSLVGGIQETQYF
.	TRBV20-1	CSARGVPDNEQFF
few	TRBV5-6	CASSSTGELDGFQPQHF
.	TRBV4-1	CASSQEDATPNTGELFF
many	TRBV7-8	CASSRYRGVNTEAFF